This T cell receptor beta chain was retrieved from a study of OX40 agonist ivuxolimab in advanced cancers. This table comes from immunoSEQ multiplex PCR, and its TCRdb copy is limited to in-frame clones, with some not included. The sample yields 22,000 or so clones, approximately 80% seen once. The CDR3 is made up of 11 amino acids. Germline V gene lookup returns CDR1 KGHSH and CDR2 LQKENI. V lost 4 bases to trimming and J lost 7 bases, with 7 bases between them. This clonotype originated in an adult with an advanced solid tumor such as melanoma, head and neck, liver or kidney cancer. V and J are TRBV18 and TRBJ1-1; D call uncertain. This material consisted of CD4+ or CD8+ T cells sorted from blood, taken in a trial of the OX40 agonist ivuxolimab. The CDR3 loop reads CASSLGVEAFF. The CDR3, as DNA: TGTGCCAGCTCACTAGGCGTTGAAGCTTTCTTT.